This T cell receptor beta chain was sequenced in a study of blood T cell repertoires in COVID-19. Overall study: Spain, Italy and the United States supplied samples that represented acute and convalescent COVID-19.

The germline CDR1 and CDR2 sequences are MRHNA and SNTAGT. V dropped 3 bases and J dropped 2 bases, with 9 bases sitting between them. The CDR3 contains 14 residues. Per the original data handling: Reference gene primers were amplified, and this amplification served to estimate nucleated cell counts. The method was immunoSEQ multiplex PCR; TCRdb's version includes in-frame clones alone and lacks a portion of them. The DNA gave D and trimming, while V, J and clone size come from that table. The sample has 25,000 to 35,000 clones; 70% to 90% are singletons. Sequencing used peripheral blood. The V call is TRBV6-4, the J call TRBJ2-3; D perhaps matches TRBD1 (6 bases). The clonotype was recovered from a human donor in a cohort sampled during active COVID-19. In DNA form, the CDR3 reads TGTGCCAGCAGTGAGGGGGCAAACACAGATACGCAGTATTTT. It yields the protein CASSEGANTDTQYF.